Sequencing of this T cell receptor (beta chain) was carried out in a study of control samples from healthy donors and cancer patients. Only in-frame clones appear in the TCRdb table, and some are missing; sequencing was by immunoSEQ multiplex PCR. The sample shows roughly 54,000 clones, approximately 95% of them seen only once. The CDR3 is made up of 16 amino acids. V dropped 3 bases and J dropped 7 bases, with 20 bases sitting between them. Per germline, CDR1 SGDLS and CDR2 YYNGEE. The sample comprised blood. The chain has TRBV9 and TRBJ1-5; no reliable D call. The sequence came from a woman aged 25 to 45 in good health. CDR3 protein: CASSAPVVGTGQPQHF. As DNA, the CDR3 is TGTGCCAGCAGCGCCCCAGTAGTAGGTACGGGACAGCCCCAGCATTTT.